Given below is one TCR beta chain in context. The V gene's germline CDR1 is SGHNT and CDR2 YYREEE (reference sequence). This CDR3 contains 16 residues. V was clipped by 4 bases and J by 1 base; unmatched bases: 8. This sample is part of a study of blood T cell repertoires in COVID-19. Libraries were prepared by immunoSEQ multiplex PCR; TCRdb keeps only in-frame clonotypes and omits some of them. In the table there are about 130,000 clones, around 83% of which are singletons. This sequence joins TRBV5-4 and TRBJ2-7; 10 bases fit TRBD1. The sequencing input was PBMCs or T cells enriched from blood (not recorded which). The receptor was derived from a man aged 50-59 years who had recovered from COVID-19. Written as DNA, the CDR3 is TGTGCCAGCAGCCAAGTGGGGACAGGGGTATCCTACGAGCAGTACTTC. Amino acid sequence: CASSQVGTGVSYEQYF.